This T cell receptor beta chain was observed in a study of cytomegalovirus exposure and HLA in healthy donors. Worth noting for this clone: Its antigen is still unknown.

Study results and caveats: Reports described diagnosis of cytomegalovirus status by the classifier as highly specific and sensitive. In the 120 validation repertoires, approximately 94% of cluster scores exceeded 0, per a later analysis. The study designated 150 to 200 TCR beta chains cytomegalovirus-associated.

Separation from the approximately 670-subject first cohort characterized the roughly 120-subject validation cohort, to which the donors belonged. The protocol was immunoSEQ multiplex PCR, while the TCRdb copy is restricted to in-frame clones and leaves out a portion. The table lists under 100,000 clones, roughly 96% of them singletons. The germline V and J ends were trimmed by 0 bases and 2 bases, with 9 bases remaining between them. This CDR3 has 15 residues. Germline V CDR1 and CDR2: MRHNA, SNTAGT. The origin of this receptor is a woman aged 18 to 35 in good health and CMV-seronegative. The chain is built from TRBV6-4 and TRBJ2-3, with D perhaps TRBD2 (6 bases). The sequenced sample consisted of PBMCs. In nucleotides, the CDR3 is TGTGCCAGCAGTGACTCTGCGGGACCCACAGATACGCAGTATTTT. This gives the protein CASSDSAGPTDTQYF.